This TCR beta chain stems from a study of response to subunit inactivated influenza vaccine. This clonotype turned up a few times. Its antigen is not known. Study results and caveats: The authors proposed limited new T cell recruitment per seasonal influenza vaccination.

TCRdb passed the RT-PCR reads through MiXCR, listing each CDR3 protein once. The table has 700,000 to 800,000 distinct CDR3 sequences, about 18% seen once. CDR1 is SGHKS and CDR2 is YYEKEE in the germline V gene (reference sequence). The CDR3 has 13 residues. V lost 4 bases and J lost 8, with 12 bases in between. The receptor comes from a man aged 45 to 65 who received an inactivated influenza vaccine. V and J are TRBV5-5 and TRBJ1-4; no firm D call. The sample in question was PBMCs from blood, obtained 5 to 6 days after vaccination. This CDR3 reads CASSASREEKLFF. CDR3 nucleotides: TGTGCCAGCAGCGCTAGTCGGGAAGAAAAACTGTTTTTT.